This T cell receptor beta chain is from a study of blood T cells in healthy people across ages. Study-wide results and limits: Higher diversity, along with more naive CD4+ cells, distinguished long-lived donors from aged donors.

RNA extraction gave at least 5.5 micrograms of total RNA per sample. In regard to this clonotype: What it binds is unknown.

Together with a sample-barcoded 5' primer, a J-beta primer mix was included in a second PCR lasting roughly 7 to 11 cycles. Every single cDNA molecule received a tag from a template-switch adaptor with 12 random nucleotides. MiXCR, run by TCRdb on the 5' RACE reads, gives a single entry per CDR3 protein. Of 1.5 million to 2 million distinct CDR3 sequences in the sample, 49% are singletons; the top ten hold 2.1%. V lost 2 bases and J lost 7, with 9 bases in between. There are 13 residues in the CDR3. The clonotype was recovered from a woman aged 40 to 50 in good health. The J gene is TRBJ1-5, the V gene TRBV12-3 or TRBV12-4; no clear D. Material for sequencing was blood. DNA for the CDR3: TGTGCCAGCAGTTTATACGGGGAGCAGCCCCAGCATTTT. It specifies CASSLYGEQPQHF.